This T cell receptor (beta chain) was observed in a study of T cells after yellow fever vaccination. Study-level results: Reappearing after the booster were most of the clones from primary vaccination (roughly 95% CD4, 88% CD8). Only a small proportion of the clonotypes turned up in both the CD4 and the CD8 compartments, likely arising from convergent recombination.

On this clonotype itself: Antigen: not known.

Trimming shortened V by 5 bases and J by 8 bases, and 10 bases separated the two germline ends. Germline loops: CDR1 SEHNR, CDR2 FQNEAQ (reference sequence). The CDR3 sequence is 13 residues long. Template switching by 5'RACE produced TCR cDNA, adding a universal primer site and UMIs. TCRdb re-derived calls from the 5' RACE reads in MiXCR, one entry per CDR3 protein. The sample carries fewer than 350,000 distinct CDR3 sequences, around 4.3% recorded once. This clonotype originated in a man younger than 30 who received the YFV17D yellow fever vaccine. The rearrangement joins TRBV7-9 to TRBJ1-6; D unclear. The material was PBMCs, obtained 15 days after the yellow fever booster vaccination. The CDR3, as DNA: TGTGCCAGCAGCCTTGGCCTCCATTCACCCCTCCACTTT. Translation gives CASSLGLHSPLHF.